This T cell receptor (beta chain) was captured by sequencing in a study of technical replicates of blood from a handful of donors. TCRdb's copy holds only in-frame clones and misses some; the assay was immunoSEQ multiplex PCR. The sample consists of approximately 81,000 clones, roughly four fifths of them appearing once. Germline V gene data show CDR1 as SGHRS and CDR2 as YFSETQ. CDR3 size: 15 residues. The V gene end was trimmed by 4 bases and the J gene end by 4 bases; junction bases not matched to a gene: 5. The material sequenced was PBMCs. The chain employs TRBV5-1 and TRBJ2-5; TRBD2 agrees at 12 bases. The sequence was obtained from a human donor in good health. Some clones in this sample may be carry-over from other donors' samples. CDR3 region: CASSLGTSGPETQYF. The DNA of the CDR3 is TGCGCCAGCAGCCTCGGGACTAGCGGGCCAGAGACCCAGTACTTC.